The present entry profiles one T cell receptor beta chain with its context. CDR1 is DFQATT and CDR2 is SNEGSKA in the germline V gene (reference sequence). The ends were cut back, 3 bases at V and 2 bases at J, with 13 bases in the middle. This CDR3 has 14 residues. The data were taken from a study of neurological immune-mediated disorders. In TCRdb, the 5' RACE reads were re-called with MiXCR into one record per CDR3 protein. The repertoire has tens of thousands of distinct CDR3 sequences, around 7.2% of them found once; the top ten carry 5.5% to 6%. This clonotype originated in a man aged 50 or older in good health. Specimen: CD4+ T cells from blood. The genes are TRBV20-1 and TRBJ2-5, with a possible D match to TRBD2 (6 bases). For the CDR3, the DNA is TGCAGTGCTAGCCCTCCCGCGGGGCAAGAGACCCAGTACTTC. Its protein is CSASPPAGQETQYF.